The rows below give T cell receptor beta chains drawn from one sample of a study of T cells in localized non-small cell lung cancer. Assay: immunoSEQ multiplex PCR; the TCRdb copy retains only in-frame clones and omits some. This sample has some 17,000 clones, with about 86% found just once. The sequenced sample was peripheral blood, obtained before any cancer treatment. These receptors all stem from a male donor at least 60 years old with stage III lung adenocarcinoma. Both conserved end residues are part of each CDR3. D genes are given only for firm matches. Only part of the rows carry a size: once, few, many, or a class if the clone is expanded.

TRBJ1-1,TRBV27,NA,NA,CASRYYGGPLPTEAFF,TGTGCCAGCAGGTACTATGGGGGACCCCTCCCCACTGAAGCTTTCTTT
TRBJ1-1,TRBV19,hyperexpanded,NA,CASSPQVMNTEAFF,TGTGCCAGTAGTCCTCAAGTTATGAACACTGAAGCTTTCTTT
TRBJ1-1,TRBV5-4,NA,NA,CASSLLRGNTEAFF,TGTGCCAGCAGCTTGTTAAGGGGCAACACTGAAGCTTTCTTT
TRBJ2-2,TRBV5-6,NA,NA,CASSTGTTANTGELFF,TGTGCCAGCAGCACCGGGACAACCGCGAACACCGGGGAGCTGTTTTTT
TRBJ1-6,TRBV10-1,NA,TRBD1,CARGTGDSPLHF,TGCGCCAGGGGGACAGGGGATTCACCCCTCCACTTT
TRBJ1-5,TRBV18,NA,TRBD1,CASSPRTGNQPQHF,TGTGCCAGCTCACCACGGACAGGGAATCAGCCCCAGCATTTT
TRBJ2-4,TRBV7-2,NA,TRBD1,CASSLGGTGFLIQYF,TGTGCCAGCAGCTTAGGCGGGACAGGGTTTCTCATTCAGTACTTC
TRBJ1-5,TRBV2,large,NA,CASTEAYSNQPQHF,TGTGCCAGCACGGAGGCATATAGCAATCAGCCCCAGCATTTT
TRBJ1-5,TRBV5-1,NA,NA,CASSLTSNQPQHF,TGCGCCAGCAGCTTAACCAGCAATCAGCCCCAGCATTTT
TRBJ1-1,TRBV11-3,NA,TRBD1,CASSLGDSLMNTEAFF,TGTGCCAGCAGCTTAGGGGACAGCTTAATGAACACTGAAGCTTTCTTT
TRBJ2-7,TRBV7-2,NA,NA,CASSSQPGTPGEQYF,TGTGCCAGCAGTTCCCAACCAGGGACACCTGGGGAGCAGTACTTC
TRBJ2-1,TRBV11-3,NA,NA,CASSLGVRGHEQFF,TGTGCCAGCAGCTTAGGGGTACGGGGCCATGAGCAGTTCTTC
TRBJ1-1,TRBV5-6,NA,NA,CASSLGGTNTEAFF,TGTGCCAGCAGCTTGGGGGGCACGAACACTGAAGCTTTCTTT
TRBJ1-1,TRBV5-1,NA,NA,CASSLENGGTEAFF,TGCGCCAGCAGCTTGGAAAACGGGGGCACTGAAGCTTTCTTT
TRBJ1-1,TRBV10-3,few,NA,CAISSSRAGAFF,TGTGCCATCAGTAGTTCACGAGCGGGAGCTTTCTTT
TRBJ2-7,TRBV4-1,medium-sized,NA,CASSQGGSGAYEQYF,TGCGCCAGCAGCCAAGGCGGTAGCGGCGCCTACGAGCAGTACTTC